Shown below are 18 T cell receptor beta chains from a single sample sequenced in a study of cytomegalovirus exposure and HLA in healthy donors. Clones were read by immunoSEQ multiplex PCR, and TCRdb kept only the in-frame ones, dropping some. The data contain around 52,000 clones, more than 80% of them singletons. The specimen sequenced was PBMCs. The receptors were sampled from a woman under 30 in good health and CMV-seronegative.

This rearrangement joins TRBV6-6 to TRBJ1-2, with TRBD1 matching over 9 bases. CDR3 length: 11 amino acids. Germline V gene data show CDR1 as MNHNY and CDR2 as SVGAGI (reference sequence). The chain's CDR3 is CGTGDRYGYTF. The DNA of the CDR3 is TGTGGGACAGGGGACCGCTATGGCTACACCTTC.

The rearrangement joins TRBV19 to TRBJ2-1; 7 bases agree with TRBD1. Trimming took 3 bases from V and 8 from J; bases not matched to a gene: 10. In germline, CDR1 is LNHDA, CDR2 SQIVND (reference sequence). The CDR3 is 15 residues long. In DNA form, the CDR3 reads TGTGCCAGTAGTATCCGACAGGGTGTATTCGATGAGCAGTTCTTC. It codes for CASSIRQGVFDEQFF.

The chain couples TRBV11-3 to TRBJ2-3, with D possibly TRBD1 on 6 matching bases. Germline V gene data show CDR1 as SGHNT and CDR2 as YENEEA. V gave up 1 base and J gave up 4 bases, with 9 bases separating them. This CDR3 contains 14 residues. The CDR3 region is CASSLGQAADTQYF. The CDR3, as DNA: TGTGCCAGCAGCTTAGGACAGGCGGCAGATACGCAGTATTTT.

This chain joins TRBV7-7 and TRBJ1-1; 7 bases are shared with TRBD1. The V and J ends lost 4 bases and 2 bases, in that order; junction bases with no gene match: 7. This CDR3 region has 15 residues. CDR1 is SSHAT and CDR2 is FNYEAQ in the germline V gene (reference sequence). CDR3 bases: TGTGCCAGCAGCTCGACCAGGGGGTTAAACACTGAAGCTTTCTTT. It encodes CASSSTRGLNTEAFF. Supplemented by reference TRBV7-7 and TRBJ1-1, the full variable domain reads GAGVSQSPRYKVTKRGQDVTLRCDPISSHATLYWYQQALGQGPEFLTYFNYEAQPDKSGLPSDRFSAERPEGSISTLTIQRTEQRDSAMYRCASSSTRGLNTEAFFGQGTRLTVV.

Written as DNA, the CDR3 is TGTGCCAGCAGCTCATGGGTACTAGCCCTCCAAGAGACCCAGTACTTC. As protein: CASSSWVLALQETQYF. The chain recombines TRBV5-6 with TRBJ2-5; D is possibly TRBD2 (6 bases). CDR1 and CDR2 from the germline V gene are SGHDT and YYEEEE. The CDR3 length is 16 residues. The V end lost 3 bases, the J end lost 1 base, and 16 bases lay between the germline ends.

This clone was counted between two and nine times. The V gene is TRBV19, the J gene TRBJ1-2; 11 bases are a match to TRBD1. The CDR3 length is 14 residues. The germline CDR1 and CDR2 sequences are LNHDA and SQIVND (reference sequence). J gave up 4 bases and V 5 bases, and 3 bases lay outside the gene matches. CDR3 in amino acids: CASSWDRGSYGYTF. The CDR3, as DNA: TGTGCCAGTAGTTGGGACAGGGGGTCCTATGGCTACACCTTC.

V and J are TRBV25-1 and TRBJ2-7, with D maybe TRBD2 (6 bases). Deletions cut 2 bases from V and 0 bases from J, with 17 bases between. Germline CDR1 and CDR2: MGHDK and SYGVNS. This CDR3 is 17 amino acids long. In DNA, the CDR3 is TGTGCCAGCAGTGAAGGGCATCGGGACTCTTCCTCCTACGAGCAGTACTTC. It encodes CASSEGHRDSSSYEQYF.

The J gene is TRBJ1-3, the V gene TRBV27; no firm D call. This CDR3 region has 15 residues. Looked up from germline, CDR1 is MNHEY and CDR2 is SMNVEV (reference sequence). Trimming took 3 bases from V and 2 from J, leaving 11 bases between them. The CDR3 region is CASSLVSGPGNTIYF. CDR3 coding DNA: TGTGCCAGCAGTTTGGTCTCAGGCCCTGGAAACACCATATATTTT.

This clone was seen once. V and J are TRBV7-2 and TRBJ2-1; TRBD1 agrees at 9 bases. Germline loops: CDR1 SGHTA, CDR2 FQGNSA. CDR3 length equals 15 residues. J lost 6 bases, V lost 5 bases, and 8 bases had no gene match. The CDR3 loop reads CASSPPGQGSNEQFF. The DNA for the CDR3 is TGTGCCAGCAGCCCCCCGGGACAGGGATCCAATGAGCAGTTCTTC.

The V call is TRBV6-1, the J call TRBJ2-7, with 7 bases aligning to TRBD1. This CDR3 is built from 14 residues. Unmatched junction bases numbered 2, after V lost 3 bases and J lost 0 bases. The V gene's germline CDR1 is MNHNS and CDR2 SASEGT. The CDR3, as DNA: TGTGCCAGCAGTGAGGGGGACAGCTCCTACGAGCAGTACTTC. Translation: CASSEGDSSYEQYF.

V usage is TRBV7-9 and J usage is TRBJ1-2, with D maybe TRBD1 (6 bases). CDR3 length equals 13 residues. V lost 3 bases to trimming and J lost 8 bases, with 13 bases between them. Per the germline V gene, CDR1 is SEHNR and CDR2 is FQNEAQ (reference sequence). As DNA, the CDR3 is TGTGCCAGCAGCTTCTCAGGGGATATGGGCTACACCTTC. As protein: CASSFSGDMGYTF.

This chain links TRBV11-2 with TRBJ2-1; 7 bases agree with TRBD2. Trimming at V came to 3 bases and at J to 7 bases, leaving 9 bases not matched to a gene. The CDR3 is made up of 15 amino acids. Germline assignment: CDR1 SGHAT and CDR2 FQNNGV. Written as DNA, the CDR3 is TGTGCCAGCAGCTTTATCGGGCAGGGAGGGAATGAGCAGTTCTTC. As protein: CASSFIGQGGNEQFF.

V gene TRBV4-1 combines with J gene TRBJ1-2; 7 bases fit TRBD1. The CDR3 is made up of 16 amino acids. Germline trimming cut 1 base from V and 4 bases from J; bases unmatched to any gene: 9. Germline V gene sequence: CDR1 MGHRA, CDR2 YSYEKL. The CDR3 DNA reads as TGCGCCAGCAGCCAAGTCCCATCCGGGACAGCCTATGGCTACACCTTC. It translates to CASSQVPSGTAYGYTF.

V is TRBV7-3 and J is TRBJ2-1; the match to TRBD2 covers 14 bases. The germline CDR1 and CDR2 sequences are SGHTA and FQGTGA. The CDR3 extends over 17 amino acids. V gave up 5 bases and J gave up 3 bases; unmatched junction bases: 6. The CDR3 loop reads CASSHWTSGGIYNEQFF. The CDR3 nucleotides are TGTGCCAGCAGCCACTGGACTAGCGGGGGGATCTACAATGAGCAGTTCTTC. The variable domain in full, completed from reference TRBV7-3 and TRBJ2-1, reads GAGVSQTPSNKVTEKGKYVELRCDPISGHTALYWYRQSLGQGPEFLIYFQGTGAADDSGLPNDRFFAVRPEGSVSTLKIQRTERGDSAVYLCASSHWTSGGIYNEQFFGPGTRLTVL.

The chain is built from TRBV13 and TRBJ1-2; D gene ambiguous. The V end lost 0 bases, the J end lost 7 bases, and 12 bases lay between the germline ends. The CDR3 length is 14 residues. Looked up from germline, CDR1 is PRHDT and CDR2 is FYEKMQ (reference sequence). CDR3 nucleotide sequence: TGTGCCAGCAGCTTAGGGTTAGGAGGTATTGGCTACACCTTC. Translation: CASSLGLGGIGYTF.

CDR3 amino acids: CASSERTGGGGYTF. CDR3 DNA: TGTGCCAGCAGTGAGAGGACAGGAGGAGGCGGCTACACCTTC. The chain is built from TRBV6-1 and TRBJ1-2; 7 nucleotides line up with TRBD1. Per germline, CDR1 MNHNS and CDR2 SASEGT. The CDR3 extends over 14 amino acids. V trimming: 3 bases; J trimming: 8 bases; junction bases outside the gene matches: 9.

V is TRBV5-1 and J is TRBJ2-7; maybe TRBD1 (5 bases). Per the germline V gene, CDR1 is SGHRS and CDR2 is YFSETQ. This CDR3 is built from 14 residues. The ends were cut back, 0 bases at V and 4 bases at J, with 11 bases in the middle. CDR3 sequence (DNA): TGCGCCAGCAGCTTGGGGACAATCTGGTACGAGCAGTACTTC. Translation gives CASSLGTIWYEQYF.

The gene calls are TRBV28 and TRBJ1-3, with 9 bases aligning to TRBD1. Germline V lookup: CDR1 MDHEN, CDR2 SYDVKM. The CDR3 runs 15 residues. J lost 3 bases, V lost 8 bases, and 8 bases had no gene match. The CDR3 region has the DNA TGTGCCAGCGCTACAGGGGGCGTCCTTGGAAACACCATATATTTT. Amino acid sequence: CASATGGVLGNTIYF.